This passage covers 27 T cell receptor beta chains from one sample sequenced in a study of cytomegalovirus exposure and HLA in healthy donors. Here immunoSEQ multiplex PCR was the method, and the copy in TCRdb shows in-frame clones only, minus some. Of around 160,000 clones listed, roughly nine tenths are singletons. The specimen was PBMCs. These receptors came from a young woman in good health and CMV-seropositive.

The V and J genes are TRBV11-2 and TRBJ2-3; D uncertain. This CDR3 has 11 residues. Germline CDR1 is SGHAT and CDR2 is FQNNGV. The ends were cut back, 1 base at V and 10 bases at J, with 6 bases in the middle. CDR3 amino acids: CASSLGPAQYF. The CDR3 nucleotides read TGTGCCAGCAGCTTAGGGCCCGCGCAGTATTTT.

The sample holds one count of this clone. The chain has TRBV25-1 and TRBJ1-1; D is undetermined. V lost 1 base to trimming and J lost 6 bases, with 15 bases between them. This CDR3 is 15 amino acids long. Germline V lookup: CDR1 MGHDK, CDR2 SYGVNS. In DNA, the CDR3 is TGTGCCAGCAGTGAATGGGCAGAACATTCCGCTGAAGCTTTCTTT. It codes for CASSEWAEHSAEAFF. The whole variable domain, filled in from reference TRBV25-1 and TRBJ1-1, reads EADIYQTPRYLVIGTGKKITLECSQTMGHDKMYWYQQDPGMELHLIHYSYGVNSTEKGDLSSESTVSRIRTEHFPLTLESARPSHTSQYLCASSEWAEHSAEAFFGQGTRLTVV.

This clone showed up just once. This chain joins TRBV6-5 and TRBJ2-1, with 10 bases aligning to TRBD2. CDR1 and CDR2 (germline): MNHEY, SVGAGI. Losses at the gene ends were 4 bases for V and 12 bases for J; bases not matched to a gene: 12. The CDR3 loop spans 15 amino acids. CDR3 bases: TGTGCCAGCAGTTCCAGCGGGGGGGCCGGGTTTGTGCAGTTCTTC. It translates to CASSSSGGAGFVQFF.

This rearrangement joins TRBV5-1 to TRBJ1-1; tentative D call: TRBD1 (6 bases). Germline V lookup: CDR1 SGHRS, CDR2 YFSETQ. The V end lost 5 bases, the J end lost 1 base, and 15 bases lay between the germline ends. The CDR3 covers 15 residues. CDR3 region: CASRRGDMANTEAFF. The CDR3 DNA is TGCGCCAGCAGACGGGGGGACATGGCGAACACTGAAGCTTTCTTT.

In its sample, this clone was seen once. V and J are TRBV5-1 and TRBJ2-2, with D maybe TRBD2 (6 bases). Trimming took 0 bases from V and 6 from J, leaving 15 bases between them. Germline lookup yields CDR1 SGHRS and CDR2 YFSETQ. This CDR3 spans 16 amino acids. This CDR3 reads CASSLAVSERAGELFF. In DNA form, the CDR3 reads TGCGCCAGCAGCTTGGCTGTGAGCGAGCGGGCCGGGGAGCTGTTTTTT.

V gene TRBV5-6 combines with J gene TRBJ2-5; tentatively, D is TRBD2 (6 bases). This CDR3 is 14 amino acids long. The V gene's germline CDR1 is SGHDT and CDR2 YYEEEE. Trimming left V 5 bases short and J 5 bases short, with 16 bases between. CDR3 amino acids: CASRTWGRWETQYF. The CDR3 coding sequence is TGTGCCAGCAGGACCTGGGGGAGGTGGGAGACCCAGTACTTC.

The chain is built from TRBV7-3 and TRBJ2-1; 7 bases are shared with TRBD2. Trimming took 1 base from V and 8 from J; bases not matched to a gene: 8. There are 15 residues in the CDR3. The germline V gene has CDR1 SGHTA and CDR2 FQGTGA. The CDR3, as DNA: TGTGCCAGCAGCTTAAAAGCGGGACTGGGATATGAGCAGTTCTTC. Its protein is CASSLKAGLGYEQFF.

V is TRBV25-1 and J is TRBJ2-1; D ambiguous. CDR1 and CDR2 (germline): MGHDK, SYGVNS. The V and J ends lost 1 base and 5 bases respectively, with 12 bases between them. This CDR3 is 15 amino acids long. CDR3 nucleotide sequence: TGTGCCAGCAGTGAATCTTTGGCGGTAGACAATGAGCAGTTCTTC. It yields the protein CASSESLAVDNEQFF.

This chain connects TRBV6-1 to TRBJ1-6; D uncertain. CDR3 size: 16 residues. The germline V and J ends were trimmed by 1 base and 6 bases, with 13 bases remaining between them. The germline V gene encodes CDR1 MNHNS and CDR2 SASEGT. CDR3 loop: CASSEGRWALNSPLHF. Written as DNA, the CDR3 is TGTGCCAGCAGTGAAGGGAGGTGGGCGCTTAATTCACCCCTCCACTTT.

This chain uses TRBV23-1 with TRBJ2-7, with D perhaps matching TRBD1 (5 bases). TRBV23-1 is an ORF; its function is uncertain. The CDR3 consists of 15 residues. V shed 2 bases and J shed 0 bases, with 11 bases lying between them. The CDR3 sequence is CASSQEQDPSYEQYF. The CDR3 DNA reads as TGCGCCAGCAGTCAAGAACAGGACCCCTCCTACGAGCAGTACTTC.

Of note for this clone: At the DNA level, this CDR3 is encoded by other sequences in the same sample as well. V is TRBV9 and J is TRBJ1-1, with D perhaps TRBD1 (6 bases). V shed 2 bases and J shed 1 base, with 6 bases lying between them. CDR1 and CDR2 (germline): SGDLS, YYNGEE. The CDR3 is 13 amino acids. The DNA of the CDR3 is TGTGCCAGCAGCGTGACAGGGAACACTGAAGCTTTCTTT. This codes for CASSVTGNTEAFF.

The gene calls are TRBV19 and TRBJ2-3; 7 bases map to TRBD2. The CDR3 has 16 amino acids. V lost 5 bases to trimming and J lost 2 bases; unmatched junction nucleotides: 10. In germline, CDR1 is LNHDA, CDR2 SQIVND (reference sequence). CDR3 sequence: CASSLREGRITDTQYF. The DNA for the CDR3 is TGTGCCAGTAGTCTAAGGGAGGGCCGAATCACAGATACGCAGTATTTT. The whole variable domain, filled in from reference TRBV19 and TRBJ2-3, reads DGGITQSPKYLFRKEGQNVTLSCEQNLNHDAMYWYRQDPGQGLRLIYYSQIVNDFQKGDIAEGYSVSREKKESFPLTVTSAQKNPTAFYLCASSLREGRITDTQYFGPGTRLTVL.

The chain is built from TRBV27 and TRBJ2-1, with 8 nucleotides matching TRBD1. Per the germline V gene, CDR1 is MNHEY and CDR2 is SMNVEV (reference sequence). CDR3 length: 14 residues. With V trimmed by 4 bases and J by 3 bases, 2 bases remained unmatched. CDR3 residues: CASSSTGGYNEQFF. The CDR3 nucleotides read TGTGCCAGCAGTTCCACAGGGGGCTACAATGAGCAGTTCTTC.

The chain joins TRBV13 to TRBJ2-3, with 10 bases identical to TRBD2. With V trimmed by 2 bases and J by 5 bases, 4 bases remained unmatched. Germline V lookup: CDR1 PRHDT, CDR2 FYEKMQ (reference sequence). The CDR3 is 15 residues long. The chain's CDR3 is CASSLLAGAEDTQYF. The CDR3 region has the DNA TGTGCCAGCAGCTTACTAGCGGGAGCGGAAGATACGCAGTATTTT.

The genes are TRBV9 and TRBJ2-1, with a tentative D call TRBD2 (6 bases). V was pared by 2 bases and J by 4 bases, with 13 bases between. Germline-derived CDR1 and CDR2 are SGDLS and YYNGEE. CDR3 length equals 15 residues. The CDR3 DNA reads as TGTGCCAGCAGCGTGGCCGGGAGTGTATACAATGAGCAGTTCTTC. Protein product: CASSVAGSVYNEQFF.

The chain is built from TRBV6-6 and TRBJ2-1; 8 bases fit TRBD1. CDR1 and CDR2 from the germline V gene are MNHNY and SVGAGI (reference sequence). The V gene end was trimmed by 4 bases and the J gene end by 6 bases; junction bases not matched to a gene: 11. This CDR3 comprises 16 residues. The CDR3 DNA reads as TGTGCCAGCAGTTGGGTAGGACAGGGAATGGGCAATGAGCAGTTCTTC. Translated, it gives CASSWVGQGMGNEQFF.

This clone is a singleton in its sample. J is TRBJ2-7 and V is TRBV6-1; D perhaps matches TRBD1 (5 bases). Germline CDR1 reads MNHNS; CDR2 reads SASEGT. The length of the CDR3 is 14 residues. The ends were cut back, 4 bases at V and 5 bases at J, with 15 bases in the middle. The CDR3 is CASSVPAGLNEQYF. CDR3 nucleotide sequence: TGTGCCAGCAGTGTTCCGGCAGGGTTGAACGAGCAGTACTTC.

V is TRBV28 and J is TRBJ2-1, with a tentative D call TRBD1 (6 bases). The CDR3 covers 16 residues. Trimming took off 6 bases at V and 4 bases at J, with 19 bases between the two ends. Germline V gene sequence: CDR1 MDHEN, CDR2 SYDVKM. In DNA form, the CDR3 reads TGTGCCAGCAGGGGTACAGGGAGTGGGGTATACAATGAGCAGTTCTTC. Amino acid sequence: CASRGTGSGVYNEQFF.

V gene TRBV5-6 combines with J gene TRBJ2-7, with a possible D match to TRBD2 (6 bases). There are 15 residues in the CDR3. Germline V gene lookup returns CDR1 SGHDT and CDR2 YYEEEE. V lost 2 bases, J lost 3 bases, and 15 bases lay in between. The CDR3 region is CASSFLRRGNYEQYF. CDR3 bases: TGTGCCAGCAGCTTTTTAAGACGGGGGAACTACGAGCAGTACTTC.

This clone was recorded only once. The rearrangement joins TRBV5-1 to TRBJ2-3; 8 bases agree with TRBD2. The germline gives CDR1 SGHRS, CDR2 YFSETQ. The CDR3 is 16 amino acids. After removal of 4 bases from V and 1 base from J, the junction contained 8 bases not matched to a gene. Written as DNA, the CDR3 is TGCGCCAGCAGCCCGGGACTAGGAGTGGGCACAGATACGCAGTATTTT. This gives the protein CASSPGLGVGTDTQYF.

This sequence joins TRBV7-6 and TRBJ2-2, with 12 bases identical to TRBD2. CDR1 and CDR2 (germline): SGHVS, FNYEAQ. The CDR3 is 17 residues long. With 5 bases clipped from V and 4 bases from J, the junction kept 8 bases outside the gene matches. In DNA, the CDR3 is TGTGCCAGCAGCCTATTACTAGCGGGAGGACTCACCGGGGAGCTGTTTTTT. Encoded protein: CASSLLLAGGLTGELFF.

The chain recombines TRBV18 with TRBJ2-7; 11 nucleotides line up with TRBD2. Per germline, CDR1 KGHSH and CDR2 LQKENI. This CDR3 spans 15 amino acids. The V segment lost 0 bases and the J segment 2 bases; nucleotides outside the gene matches: 0. The CDR3 loop is CASSPPSGGAYEQYF. The CDR3 DNA reads as TGTGCCAGCTCACCACCTAGCGGGGGGGCCTACGAGCAGTACTTC.

V usage is TRBV18 and J usage is TRBJ1-1, with D perhaps matching TRBD1 (5 bases). The CDR3 runs to 12 residues. V was clipped by 5 bases and J by 5 bases, with 9 bases between them. The V gene's germline CDR1 is KGHSH and CDR2 LQKENI. The CDR3, as DNA: TGTGCCAGCTCAATGGAGGGGACTGAAGCTTTCTTT. Translation: CASSMEGTEAFF.

This clone appeared once. The gene calls are TRBV18 and TRBJ2-1; 11 bases are shared with TRBD2. The trim removed 4 bases at V and 7 bases at J, leaving 15 bases unmatched. Germline lookup yields CDR1 KGHSH and CDR2 LQKENI. The CDR3 sequence is 18 residues long. Here the CDR3 DNA reads TGTGCCAGCTCACGGAGTATCATAGCGGGAGGGCCAGGGAATGAGCAGTTCTTC. This encodes CASSRSIIAGGPGNEQFF.

The chain carries TRBV4-1 and TRBJ1-4, with 8 positions matching TRBD1. CDR3 length equals 17 residues. From germline, CDR1 is MGHRA and CDR2 YSYEKL. Germline trimming cut 1 base from V and 8 bases from J; bases unmatched to any gene: 12. The CDR3 DNA follows: TGCGCCAGCAGCCAAGGAAGGGGCGGCAGGGGGCGGGAAAAACTGTTTTTT. Protein sequence: CASSQGRGGRGREKLFF.

The V and J genes are TRBV7-2 and TRBJ2-7; 8 nucleotides match TRBD1. This CDR3 has 16 amino acids. Germline V gives CDR1 SGHTA, CDR2 FQGNSA. After removal of 2 bases from V and 3 bases from J, the junction contained 9 bases not matched to a gene. In nucleotides, the CDR3 is TGTGCCAGCAGCTTAATGACGGGACAGGTCGGCTACGAGCAGTACTTC. It codes for CASSLMTGQVGYEQYF.

The J gene is TRBJ2-2, the V gene TRBV19, with D possibly TRBD1 on 6 matching bases. Germline lookup yields CDR1 LNHDA and CDR2 SQIVND (reference sequence). V shed 4 bases and J shed 4 bases, with 22 bases lying between them. The CDR3 covers 18 residues. The CDR3 loop reads CASSNPFGQGLSTGELFF. The CDR3 bases are TGTGCCAGTAGTAACCCCTTTGGGCAGGGGTTGAGCACCGGGGAGCTGTTTTTT.